The 20 T cell receptor beta chains listed next were all sequenced from one sample in a study of T cell repertoires in cytomegalovirus infection. TCRdb fed the reads into MiXCR, producing one record per CDR3 protein. This table has fewer than 1,000,000 distinct CDR3 sequences, roughly 30% appearing once. No antigen is known for these receptors. The material sequenced was cultured CD8+ T cells from PBMCs, taken from culture after CMV antigen stimulation. These receptors were taken from a human donor in good health (CMV status not recorded). Some clones in this sample may be carry-over from other donors' samples.

There are a few counts of this clonotype. The V and J genes are TRBV28 and TRBJ2-5, with a possible D match to TRBD1 (6 bases). This CDR3 has 15 residues. V lost 3 bases and J lost 5, with 16 bases in between. Germline V gene lookup returns CDR1 MDHEN and CDR2 SYDVKM. The CDR3 sequence: CASSFRSRGGETQYF. The CDR3 DNA follows: TGTGCCAGCAGTTTTAGGTCCAGGGGTGGGGAGACCCAGTACTTC.

The rearrangement links TRBV20-1 to TRBJ2-1; D remains unclear. V was clipped by 6 bases and J by 4 bases, with 7 bases between them. This CDR3 is 11 amino acids long. In germline, CDR1 is DFQATT, CDR2 SNEGSKA (reference sequence). CDR3 bases: TGCAGTGCCTGGGTTTACAATGAGCAGTTCTTC. Its protein is CSAWVYNEQFF.

V and J are TRBV7-9 and TRBJ1-2; D is unclear. The V end was cut by 5 bases, the J end by 6 bases, with 10 bases between. The CDR3 spans 12 residues. The germline V gene encodes CDR1 SEHNR and CDR2 FQNEAQ (reference sequence). CDR3: CASSPSVHGYTF. For the CDR3, the DNA is TGTGCCAGCAGCCCGTCGGTTCATGGCTACACCTTC.

The chain carries TRBV2 and TRBJ2-2; 8 positions match TRBD2. V lost 6 bases and J lost 0; bases outside the gene matches: 3. The length of the CDR3 is 15 residues. From germline, CDR1 is SNHLY and CDR2 FYNNEI. The DNA of the CDR3 is TGTGCCAGCAGCCCGGGGGGGACGAACACCGGGGAGCTGTTTTTT. Translating gives CASSPGGTNTGELFF.

The chain recombines TRBV18 with TRBJ1-1; D uncertain. This CDR3 region has 13 residues. Germline V lookup: CDR1 KGHSH, CDR2 LQKENI. V gave up 9 bases and J gave up 4 bases, with 15 bases separating them. CDR3: CASLNLRATEAFF. CDR3 coding DNA: TGTGCCAGTCTTAACTTACGGGCCACTGAAGCTTTCTTT.

This clonotype has only a few counts. CDR3 residues: CASSEFKEEQYF. CDR3 in DNA: TGCGCCAGCAGTGAGTTCAAAGAAGAGCAGTACTTC. V gene TRBV10-2 combines with J gene TRBJ2-7; D is undetermined. Germline V gene sequence: CDR1 WSHSY, CDR2 SAAADI. Trimming left V 1 base short and J 7 bases short, with 8 bases between. CDR3 size: 12 residues.

This clonotype was found many times. The gene calls are TRBV7-6 and TRBJ1-1; D is undetermined. Germline CDR1 is SGHVS and CDR2 is FNYEAQ. The CDR3 has 14 residues. V dropped 3 bases and J dropped 0 bases, with 8 bases sitting between them. The CDR3: CASSFGDMNTEAFF. The CDR3 nucleotides read TGTGCCAGCAGCTTTGGTGACATGAACACTGAAGCTTTCTTT.

The J gene is TRBJ2-5, the V gene TRBV20-1, with D possibly being TRBD2 (7 bases). Looked up from germline, CDR1 is DFQATT and CDR2 is SNEGSKA (reference sequence). The ends were cut back, 3 bases at V and 4 bases at J, with 24 bases in the middle. CDR3 size: 17 residues. The CDR3 sequence: CSASSWGGGLEGETQYF. Written as DNA, the CDR3 is TGCAGTGCTAGTAGTTGGGGGGGCGGGCTAGAAGGAGAGACCCAGTACTTC.

V and J are TRBV12-3 or TRBV12-4 and TRBJ2-1; D might be TRBD1 or TRBD2, each matching 5 bases. This CDR3 region has 13 residues. V was cut by 6 bases and J by 5 bases, with 11 bases left in between. The CDR3 coding sequence is TGTGCCAGCAGACCCCGGGGCCACAATGAGCAGTTCTTC. Protein sequence: CASRPRGHNEQFF.

J is TRBJ1-2 and V is TRBV4-3, with 9 positions matching TRBD1. The J segment lost 8 bases and the V segment lost 4 bases, leaving 8 bases of the junction unmatched. The length of the CDR3 is 14 residues. Germline CDR1 and CDR2: LGHNA and YSLEER. The chain's CDR3 is CASSRIGTGTGYTF. The CDR3, as DNA: TGCGCCAGCAGCCGCATCGGGACAGGGACAGGCTACACCTTC.

This clonotype occurred a few times. This chain links TRBV7-2 with TRBJ1-6; D is unclear. The V gene lost 1 base and the J gene lost 7 bases, with 8 bases spanning the gap. Germline lookup yields CDR1 SGHTA and CDR2 FQGNSA. This CDR3 is built from 14 residues. The CDR3 DNA sequence: TGTGCCAGCAGCTTAGTCCCAGTGAATTCACCCCTCCACTTT. Protein: CASSLVPVNSPLHF.

The CDR3 loop is CASSVNSGELFF. The CDR3 nucleotides read TGTGCCAGCAGCGTTAATTCCGGGGAGCTGTTTTTT. The chain has TRBV9 and TRBJ2-2; no clear D gene. The CDR3 spans 12 residues. Trimming cost V 2 bases and J 6 bases, with 5 bases left between them. Germline lookup yields CDR1 SGDLS and CDR2 YYNGEE.

V gene TRBV28 combines with J gene TRBJ1-3, with unresolved D. The CDR3 length is 15 residues. V lost 3 bases, J lost 2 bases, and 11 bases lay in between. Germline CDR1 MDHEN, CDR2 SYDVKM. The CDR3 here is CASSFGVAPGNTIYF. CDR3 DNA sequence: TGTGCCAGCAGTTTTGGCGTAGCCCCTGGAAACACCATATATTTT.

The V and J genes are TRBV6-1 and TRBJ2-3; 7 positions agree with TRBD2. The CDR3 has 15 residues. J was trimmed by 0 bases and V by 8 bases; bases with no gene match: 8. Looked up from germline, CDR1 is MNHNS and CDR2 is SASEGT. The CDR3 DNA reads TGTGCCAGCGGAGCTAGCGGCGTTAGCACAGATACGCAGTATTTT. It translates to CASGASGVSTDTQYF.

This clonotype has more than one count but fewer than ten. The genes are TRBV4-1 and TRBJ1-2; no reliable D call. Per the germline V gene, CDR1 is MGHRA and CDR2 is YSYEKL. Trimming removed 0 bases at V and 5 bases at J, with 13 bases between. The CDR3 has 15 residues. The CDR3 DNA reads TGCGCCAGCAGCCAAGAGGGATCTGTGTTATATGGCTACACCTTC. This codes for CASSQEGSVLYGYTF.

This clonotype appeared many times. V gene TRBV7-2 combines with J gene TRBJ1-5; 10 bases map to TRBD1. The CDR3 totals 17 residues. V was clipped by 5 bases and J by 6 bases; unmatched bases: 13. The germline V gene encodes CDR1 SGHTA and CDR2 FQGNSA. Written as DNA, the CDR3 is TGTGCCAGCAGCAGGGACAGGGGCACGACAAGGGGTCAGCCCCAGCATTTT. Its protein product is CASSRDRGTTRGQPQHF. The full variable domain, rest sourced from reference TRBV7-2 and TRBJ1-5, is GAGVSQSPSNKVTEKGKDVELRCDPISGHTALYWYRQSLGQGLEFLIYFQGNSAPDKSGLPSDRFSAERTGGSVSTLTIQRTQQEDSAVYLCASSRDRGTTRGQPQHFGDGTRLSIL.

This chain uses TRBV7-6 with TRBJ2-3; D is possibly TRBD1 (5 bases). Germline loops: CDR1 SGHVS, CDR2 FNYEAQ. V lost 5 bases, J lost 2 bases, and 11 bases lay in between. The CDR3 totals 14 residues. The CDR3 DNA reads TGTGCCAGCAGCGTGACAGCAGTCACAGATACGCAGTATTTT. It specifies CASSVTAVTDTQYF.

V usage is TRBV14 and J usage is TRBJ2-3, with D perhaps matching TRBD1 or TRBD2 (5 bases each). V gave up 2 bases and J gave up 5 bases, with 26 bases separating them. This CDR3 has 19 residues. The germline V gene encodes CDR1 SGHDN and CDR2 FVKESK. The CDR3 here is CASSQHFQAWGISLDTQYF. The CDR3 region has the DNA TGTGCCAGCAGCCAACACTTCCAAGCGTGGGGGATTTCCTTAGATACGCAGTATTTT.

Here the CDR3 DNA reads TGTGCCAGCAGTGATCCCCTGACCCCCGGAGGACCCTACGAGCAGTACTTC. Its translation: CASSDPLTPGGPYEQYF. This sequence joins TRBV6-1 and TRBJ2-7; D may be TRBD2 (5 bases). The germline gives CDR1 MNHNS, CDR2 SASEGT. Deletions cut 3 bases from V and 2 bases from J, with 20 bases between. This CDR3 is 17 amino acids long.

This rearrangement joins TRBV2 to TRBJ2-1, with a weak D call TRBD1 (6 bases). Germline V CDR1 and CDR2: SNHLY, FYNNEI. This CDR3 has 20 residues. Trimming cost V 5 bases and J 3 bases, with 29 bases left between them. The chain's CDR3 is CASSQTPLTEQGAGYNEQFF. The CDR3 DNA is TGTGCCAGCAGTCAAACGCCGCTTACCGAACAGGGTGCCGGCTACAATGAGCAGTTCTTC.